These T cell receptor beta chains were read from a single sample in a study of multiple sclerosis patients with progressive multifocal leukoencephalopathy. Assay used: immunoSEQ multiplex PCR; TCRdb lists only in-frame clones, some missing. The sample includes 25,000 to 30,000 clones, over 85% of them seen just once. Sequenced material: PBMCs, taken from a patient treated with natalizumab. The origin of the receptors is a human donor with multiple sclerosis. Each CDR3 is given with its conserved first and last residue. D genes are given only for firm matches. Clone size is given for some rows only: seen once, a few or many times, or a class if the clone is expanded.

j_gene: TRBJ2-7
abundance: .
v_gene: TRBV27
d_gene: .
CDR3aa: CASSWSVSYEQYF
CDR3nt: TGTGCCAGCAGTTGGAGCGTTTCCTACGAGCAGTACTTC

j_gene: TRBJ2-7
abundance: .
v_gene: TRBV7-2
d_gene: .
CDR3aa: CASSFGGSSYEQYF
CDR3nt: TGTGCCAGCAGCTTTGGAGGGAGCTCCTACGAGCAGTACTTC

j_gene: TRBJ2-1
abundance: .
v_gene: TRBV7-3
d_gene: .
CDR3aa: CASSFLTGSSYNEQFF
CDR3nt: TGTGCCAGCAGCTTCTTAACAGGGAGCTCCTACAATGAGCAGTTCTTC

j_gene: TRBJ2-1
abundance: .
v_gene: TRBV13
d_gene: TRBD2
CDR3aa: CASSGASGGFIYNEQFF
CDR3nt: TGTGCCAGCAGCGGAGCTAGCGGGGGATTCATCTACAATGAGCAGTTCTTC

j_gene: TRBJ2-1
abundance: .
v_gene: TRBV7-9
d_gene: TRBD2
CDR3aa: CASSLALSGNTEQFF
CDR3nt: TGTGCCAGCAGCTTAGCCCTTAGCGGGAATACTGAGCAGTTCTTC

j_gene: TRBJ1-4
abundance: .
v_gene: TRBV16
d_gene: TRBD1
CDR3aa: CASSQRGRWDEKLFF
CDR3nt: TGTGCCAGCAGCCAAAGGGGGCGATGGGATGAAAAACTGTTTTTT

j_gene: TRBJ1-1
abundance: .
v_gene: TRBV6-1
d_gene: .
CDR3aa: CASSTRTVNTEAFF
CDR3nt: TGTGCCAGCAGTACCCGGACGGTTAACACTGAAGCTTTCTTT

j_gene: TRBJ1-3
abundance: .
v_gene: TRBV7-2
d_gene: TRBD1
CDR3aa: CASSLFSRGLTGNTIYF
CDR3nt: TGTGCCAGCAGCTTATTTTCCAGGGGGCTGACTGGAAACACCATATATTTT

j_gene: TRBJ1-6
abundance: once
v_gene: TRBV28
d_gene: .
CDR3aa: CASSTDRSPYNSPLHF
CDR3nt: TGTGCCAGCAGCACCGACAGATCCCCCTATAATTCACCCCTCCACTTT

j_gene: TRBJ2-5
abundance: .
v_gene: TRBV28
d_gene: .
CDR3aa: CASSSYRAHRAQYF
CDR3nt: TGTGCCAGCAGTTCTTACAGGGCTCATAGGGCCCAGTACTTC

j_gene: TRBJ1-3
abundance: .
v_gene: TRBV7-9
d_gene: .
CDR3aa: CASSPGMGSGNTIYF
CDR3nt: TGTGCCAGCAGCCCCGGCATGGGGTCTGGAAACACCATATATTTT

j_gene: TRBJ2-7
abundance: once
v_gene: TRBV11-2
d_gene: TRBD1
CDR3aa: CASSLGGRQGAYEQYF
CDR3nt: TGTGCCAGCAGCTTAGGCGGAAGACAGGGGGCCTACGAGCAGTACTTC

j_gene: TRBJ2-1
abundance: .
v_gene: TRBV2
d_gene: TRBD1
CDR3aa: CASRLDRANNEQFF
CDR3nt: TGTGCCAGCAGACTCGACAGGGCGAACAATGAGCAGTTCTTC

j_gene: TRBJ2-3
abundance: .
v_gene: TRBV6-4
d_gene: TRBD2
CDR3aa: CASSELAGARADTQYF
CDR3nt: TGTGCCAGCAGTGAACTAGCGGGAGCGCGCGCAGATACGCAGTATTTT

j_gene: TRBJ1-3
abundance: .
v_gene: TRBV19
d_gene: .
CDR3aa: CASRREDSGNTIYF
CDR3nt: TGTGCCAGTAGACGGGAGGACTCTGGAAACACCATATATTTT

j_gene: TRBJ1-2
abundance: .
v_gene: TRBV5-4
d_gene: .
CDR3aa: CASSSALRYGYTF
CDR3nt: TGTGCCAGCAGCTCGGCCCTCCGCTATGGCTACACCTTC

j_gene: TRBJ2-1
abundance: .
v_gene: TRBV6-5
d_gene: .
CDR3aa: CASAGALGGEQFF
CDR3nt: TGTGCCAGTGCCGGGGCGTTGGGTGGGGAGCAGTTCTTC

j_gene: TRBJ2-5
abundance: .
v_gene: TRBV30
d_gene: .
CDR3aa: CAWSVVQETQYF
CDR3nt: TGTGCCTGGAGTGTAGTCCAAGAGACCCAGTACTTC

j_gene: TRBJ1-3
abundance: few
v_gene: TRBV6-5
d_gene: .
CDR3aa: CASSPQGSGNTIYF
CDR3nt: TGTGCCAGCAGTCCACAGGGCTCTGGAAACACCATATATTTT

j_gene: TRBJ1-2
abundance: .
v_gene: TRBV7-2
d_gene: .
CDR3aa: CASSLEAGNYGYTF
CDR3nt: TGTGCCAGCAGCTTAGAGGCAGGGAACTATGGCTACACCTTC

j_gene: TRBJ2-3
abundance: .
v_gene: TRBV5-1
d_gene: .
CDR3aa: CASSLRGTSTDTQYF
CDR3nt: TGCGCCAGCAGCTTGCGGGGTACTAGCACAGATACGCAGTATTTT

j_gene: TRBJ1-2
abundance: .
v_gene: TRBV4-3
d_gene: .
CDR3aa: CASSQGQDYGYTF
CDR3nt: TGCGCCAGCAGCCAGGGACAAGACTATGGCTACACCTTC

j_gene: TRBJ2-1
abundance: .
v_gene: TRBV27
d_gene: TRBD1
CDR3aa: CASRGQEQFF
CDR3nt: TGTGCCAGCAGGGGACAGGAGCAGTTCTTC

j_gene: TRBJ2-1
abundance: .
v_gene: TRBV6-5
d_gene: .
CDR3aa: CASRGSGRNEQFF
CDR3nt: TGTGCCAGCAGAGGAAGCGGGCGGAATGAGCAGTTCTTC

j_gene: TRBJ1-2
abundance: .
v_gene: TRBV6-5
d_gene: TRBD1
CDR3aa: CASSYRTGNYGYTF
CDR3nt: TGTGCCAGCAGTTACCGGACAGGGAACTATGGCTACACCTTC

j_gene: TRBJ2-1
abundance: .
v_gene: TRBV7-3
d_gene: .
CDR3aa: CASSFPHNEQFF
CDR3nt: TGTGCCAGCAGCTTCCCGCACAATGAGCAGTTCTTC

j_gene: TRBJ2-6
abundance: .
v_gene: TRBV11-2
d_gene: .
CDR3aa: CASSMTVSGANVLTF
CDR3nt: TGTGCCAGCAGCATGACGGTGTCTGGGGCCAACGTCCTGACTTTC

j_gene: TRBJ1-3
abundance: .
v_gene: TRBV9
d_gene: .
CDR3aa: CASSVGRGNTIYF
CDR3nt: TGTGCCAGCAGCGTAGGTAGGGGAAACACCATATATTTT

j_gene: TRBJ1-2
abundance: .
v_gene: TRBV9
d_gene: .
CDR3aa: CASSVDAGYGYTF
CDR3nt: TGTGCCAGCAGCGTAGATGCAGGGTATGGCTACACCTTC

j_gene: TRBJ2-1
abundance: .
v_gene: TRBV7-6
d_gene: TRBD2
CDR3aa: CASSPRPTSVSYNEQFF
CDR3nt: TGTGCCAGCAGCCCCAGACCAACTAGCGTCTCCTACAATGAGCAGTTCTTC

j_gene: TRBJ1-5
abundance: .
v_gene: TRBV28
d_gene: TRBD1
CDR3aa: CASSLGTGSQHF
CDR3nt: TGTGCCAGCAGTCTCGGGACAGGGTCCCAGCATTTT

j_gene: TRBJ2-5
abundance: .
v_gene: TRBV5-6
d_gene: .
CDR3aa: CASSSGVRALWETQYF
CDR3nt: TGTGCCAGCAGCTCCGGAGTCCGGGCCCTATGGGAGACCCAGTACTTC

j_gene: TRBJ2-2
abundance: .
v_gene: TRBV12-5
d_gene: TRBD2
CDR3aa: CASGLALAFTGELFF
CDR3nt: TGTGCTAGTGGTTTGGCACTAGCGTTTACCGGGGAGCTGTTTTTT

j_gene: TRBJ2-7
abundance: .
v_gene: TRBV19
d_gene: .
CDR3aa: CASSMAGSYEQYF
CDR3nt: TGTGCCAGTAGTATGGCAGGCTCCTACGAGCAGTACTTC

j_gene: TRBJ2-7
abundance: .
v_gene: TRBV28
d_gene: TRBD2
CDR3aa: CASSELPGGEQYF
CDR3nt: TGTGCCAGCAGTGAGCTTCCGGGGGGCGAGCAGTACTTC

j_gene: TRBJ2-2
abundance: .
v_gene: TRBV6-5
d_gene: .
CDR3aa: CASSGRSTGELFF
CDR3nt: TGTGCCAGCAGTGGTCGGAGCACCGGGGAGCTGTTTTTT

j_gene: TRBJ2-7
abundance: .
v_gene: TRBV4-3
d_gene: .
CDR3aa: CASSQETAVYEQYF
CDR3nt: TGCGCCAGCAGCCAAGAAACAGCGGTCTACGAGCAGTACTTC

j_gene: TRBJ1-5
abundance: .
v_gene: TRBV10-2
d_gene: .
CDR3aa: CASSESGGKHQPQHF
CDR3nt: TGCGCCAGCAGTGAAAGTGGGGGGAAACATCAGCCCCAGCATTTT

j_gene: TRBJ2-3
abundance: .
v_gene: TRBV5-1
d_gene: .
CDR3aa: CASSSTDPRLGGTQYF
CDR3nt: TGCGCCAGCAGCTCTACTGACCCCCGATTAGGCGGTACGCAGTATTTT

j_gene: TRBJ2-6
abundance: .
v_gene: TRBV30
d_gene: .
CDR3aa: CAWSAQGDGANVLTF
CDR3nt: TGTGCCTGGAGTGCACAGGGAGATGGGGCCAACGTCCTGACTTTC

j_gene: TRBJ1-5
abundance: .
v_gene: TRBV5-6
d_gene: TRBD1
CDR3aa: CASSLNAGQGAQPQHF
CDR3nt: TGTGCCAGCAGCTTAAATGCAGGACAGGGGGCTCAGCCCCAGCATTTT

j_gene: TRBJ2-7
abundance: .
v_gene: TRBV9
d_gene: TRBD1
CDR3aa: CASSARQGAWEQYF
CDR3nt: TGTGCCAGCAGCGCCCGACAGGGGGCCTGGGAGCAGTACTTC

j_gene: TRBJ1-3
abundance: .
v_gene: TRBV6-5
d_gene: .
CDR3aa: CASSYSQGAGNTIYF
CDR3nt: TGTGCCAGCAGTTACTCACAGGGAGCGGGAAACACCATATATTTT

j_gene: TRBJ1-5
abundance: .
v_gene: TRBV10-3
d_gene: .
CDR3aa: CAITAGPQGSGQPQHF
CDR3nt: TGTGCCATCACCGCGGGCCCACAGGGTTCGGGACAGCCCCAGCATTTT